One and the same sample provided the 13 T cell receptor beta chains below, sequenced in a study of PD-1 blockade in classical Hodgkin lymphoma. Autologous stem cell transplantation was followed by relapse in every patient, and brentuximab vedotin exposure varied. Magnetic negative selection, applied to thawed PBMCs, was used to isolate the CD8+ T cells. Here immunoSEQ multiplex PCR was the method, and the copy in TCRdb shows in-frame clones only, minus some. The table shows more than 9,500 clones, with 84% occurring only once. The source was CD8+ T cells from blood, collected at baseline. The receptors derive from a human donor with classical Hodgkin lymphoma.

J is TRBJ2-1 and V is TRBV4-1; 11 nucleotides agree with TRBD2. Germline CDR1 reads MGHRA; CDR2 reads YSYEKL. The CDR3 covers 17 residues. V lost 0 bases to trimming and J lost 1 base; unmatched junction nucleotides: 2. CDR3 bases: TGCGCCAGCAGCCAAGATACTAGCGGGAGTTCCTACAATGAGCAGTTCTTC. It encodes CASSQDTSGSSYNEQFF.

The chain recombines TRBV18 with TRBJ2-4; D is undetermined. The germline V gene has CDR1 KGHSH and CDR2 LQKENI. V lost 5 bases, J lost 2 bases, and 16 bases lay in between. This CDR3 is 16 amino acids long. The DNA of the CDR3 is TGTGCCAGCTCAACGGCCGTCTCAAGATCCAAAAACATTCAGTACTTC. Translation: CASSTAVSRSKNIQYF.

The chain couples TRBV5-1 to TRBJ1-2; 10 nucleotides match TRBD1. The CDR3 has 13 residues. CDR1 is SGHRS and CDR2 is YFSETQ in the germline V gene. V was pared by 4 bases and J by 6 bases, with 3 bases of the junction left unmatched. The CDR3 DNA reads TGCGCCAGCAGCGGGGACAGGGGCGATGGCTACACCTTC. This translates into CASSGDRGDGYTF.

The chain combines TRBV28 with TRBJ2-1; no clear D. The CDR3 spans 11 residues. The ends were cut back, 1 base at V and 10 bases at J, with 5 bases in the middle. The germline CDR1 and CDR2 sequences are MDHEN and SYDVKM. In DNA, the CDR3 is TGTGCCAGCAGTTTATCCCTCGAGCAGTTCTTC. This gives the protein CASSLSLEQFF.

J is TRBJ2-1 and V is TRBV2; the match to TRBD2 covers 10 bases. V lost 8 bases, J lost 8 bases, and 15 bases stayed unmatched. The length of the CDR3 is 16 residues. Germline V gene data show CDR1 as SNHLY and CDR2 as FYNNEI. The CDR3 reads CASQAGFGTSVHEQFF. Written as DNA, the CDR3 is TGTGCCAGCCAAGCGGGGTTCGGGACTAGCGTTCATGAGCAGTTCTTC.

The chain carries TRBV18 and TRBJ2-7; the D gene is possibly TRBD2 (7 bases). V dropped 0 bases and J dropped 7 bases, with 13 bases sitting between them. The germline V gene encodes CDR1 KGHSH and CDR2 LQKENI. The CDR3 totals 14 residues. The CDR3 sequence is CASSPPPEGGEQYF. The CDR3 DNA reads as TGTGCCAGCTCACCACCGCCCGAGGGGGGGGAGCAGTACTTC.

The chain couples TRBV7-9 to TRBJ2-5; 8 bases are a match to TRBD1. CDR1 is SEHNR and CDR2 is FQNEAQ in the germline V gene (reference sequence). V shed 0 bases and J 5 bases; nucleotides not matched to a gene: 2. The CDR3 contains 14 residues. The CDR3 DNA sequence: TGTGCCAGCAGCTTAGCCAGGGGGCCGGAGACCCAGTACTTC. Translating it yields CASSLARGPETQYF.

The rearrangement uses TRBV19 and TRBJ2-1; 8 bases agree with TRBD2. From germline, CDR1 is LNHDA and CDR2 SQIVND (reference sequence). V lost 5 bases to trimming and J lost 1 base; unmatched junction nucleotides: 4. This CDR3 comprises 15 residues. The CDR3 protein is CASSLLAGSYNEQFF. The DNA for the CDR3 is TGTGCCAGTAGTTTATTAGCGGGATCCTACAATGAGCAGTTCTTC.

V gene TRBV4-3 combines with J gene TRBJ1-4; no clear D. The CDR3 runs 15 residues. Trimming cost V 3 bases and J 0 bases, with 8 bases left between them. CDR1 and CDR2 from the germline V gene are LGHNA and YSLEER. The CDR3 DNA reads as TGCGCCAGCAGCCATCACAGATCAACTAATGAAAAACTGTTTTTT. It encodes CASSHHRSTNEKLFF.

The chain links TRBV13 to TRBJ1-3; possible D gene TRBD1, 5 bases. CDR1 is PRHDT and CDR2 is FYEKMQ in the germline V gene (reference sequence). This CDR3 spans 14 amino acids. V was trimmed by 4 bases and J by 8 bases, leaving 15 bases between them. The CDR3 loop reads CASSSPGTLDTIYF. Here the CDR3 DNA reads TGTGCCAGCAGCTCTCCCGGGACCTTAGACACCATATATTTT. Based on the CDR3 plus reference TRBV13 and TRBJ1-3, the full variable domain is AAGVIQSPRHLIKEKRETATLKCYPIPRHDTVYWYQQGPGQDPQFLISFYEKMQSDKGSIPDRFSAQQFSDYHSELNMSSLELGDSALYFCASSSPGTLDTIYFGEGSWLTVV.

This sequence joins TRBV5-1 and TRBJ1-1; no definite D call. The length of the CDR3 is 14 residues. Germline loops: CDR1 SGHRS, CDR2 YFSETQ. The V and J ends lost 0 bases and 4 bases respectively, with 10 bases between them. DNA for the CDR3: TGCGCCAGCAGCTTGGAGGAGGGAGTCACTGAAGCTTTCTTT. Its translation: CASSLEEGVTEAFF.

The chain links TRBV5-1 to TRBJ1-2, with D possibly being TRBD1 (5 bases). Trimming cost V 1 base and J 5 bases, with 9 bases left between them. The CDR3 sequence is 13 residues long. Germline loops: CDR1 SGHRS, CDR2 YFSETQ. As DNA, the CDR3 is TGCGCCAGCAGCTTGCAGGGTAGATATGGCTACACCTTC. The encoded protein is CASSLQGRYGYTF.

The chain combines TRBV21-1 with TRBJ2-1; the D segment call TRBD1 is taken from the table without a DNA check. TRBV21-1 constitutes a pseudogene. The CDR3 is 15 amino acids. This CDR3 reads CASSNGDRAHNEQFF. DNA for the CDR3: TGTGCCAGCAGCAATGGGGACAGGGCCCACAATGAGCAGTTCTTC.